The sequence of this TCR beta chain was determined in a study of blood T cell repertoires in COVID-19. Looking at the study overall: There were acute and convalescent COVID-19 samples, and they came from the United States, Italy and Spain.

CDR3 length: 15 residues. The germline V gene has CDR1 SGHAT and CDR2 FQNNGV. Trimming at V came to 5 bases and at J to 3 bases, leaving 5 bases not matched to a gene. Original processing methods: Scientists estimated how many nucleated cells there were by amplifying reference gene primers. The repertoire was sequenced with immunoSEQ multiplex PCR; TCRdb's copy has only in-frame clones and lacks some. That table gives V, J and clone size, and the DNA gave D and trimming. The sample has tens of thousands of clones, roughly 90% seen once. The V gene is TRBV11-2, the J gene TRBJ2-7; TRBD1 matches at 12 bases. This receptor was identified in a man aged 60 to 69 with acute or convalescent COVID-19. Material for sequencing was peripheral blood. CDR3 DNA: TGTGCCAGCAGCGGTGGGACAGGGGGCGTCTACGAGCAGTACTTC. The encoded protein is CASSGGTGGVYEQYF.